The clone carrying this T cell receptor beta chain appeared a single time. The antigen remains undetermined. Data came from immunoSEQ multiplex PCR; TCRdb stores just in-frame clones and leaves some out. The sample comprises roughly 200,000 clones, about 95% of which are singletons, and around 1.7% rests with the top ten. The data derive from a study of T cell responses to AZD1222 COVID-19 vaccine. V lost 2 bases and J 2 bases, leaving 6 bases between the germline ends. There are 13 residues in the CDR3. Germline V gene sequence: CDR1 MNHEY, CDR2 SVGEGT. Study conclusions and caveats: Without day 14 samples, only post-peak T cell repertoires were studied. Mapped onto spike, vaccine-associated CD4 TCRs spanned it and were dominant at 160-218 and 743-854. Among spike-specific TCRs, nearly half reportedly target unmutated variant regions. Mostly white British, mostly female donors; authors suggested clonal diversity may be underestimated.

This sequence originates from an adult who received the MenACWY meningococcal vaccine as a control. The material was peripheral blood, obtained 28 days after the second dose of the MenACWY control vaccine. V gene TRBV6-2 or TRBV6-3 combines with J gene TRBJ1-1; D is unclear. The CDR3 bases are TGTGCCAGCAGTTACGAGAGAAACACTGAAGCTTTCTTT. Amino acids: CASSYERNTEAFF.